Presented here are 6 T cell receptor beta chains from one specimen sequenced in a study of blood T cells in healthy people across ages. Using a J-beta primer mix together with a sample-barcoded 5' primer, a second PCR was run for roughly 6 to 11 cycles. TCRdb reanalysed the 5' RACE reads using MiXCR and keeps one entry per CDR3 protein. Among about 1.5 million distinct CDR3 sequences listed, roughly 43% were seen once. Sequencing was done on a sample of blood. The receptor set was obtained from a woman younger than 35 in good health.

The J gene is TRBJ2-3, the V gene TRBV4-1; the match to TRBD2 covers 8 bases. Looked up from germline, CDR1 is MGHRA and CDR2 is YSYEKL. The CDR3 runs 20 residues. J lost 2 bases, V lost 0 bases, and 16 bases had no gene match. This CDR3 is CASSQEGASGSPPLTDTQYF. Written as DNA, the CDR3 is TGCGCCAGCAGCCAAGAAGGGGCGAGCGGGAGTCCCCCACTCACAGATACGCAGTATTTT.

The chain is built from TRBV7-8 and TRBJ2-4; D not certain. CDR3 length: 19 residues. With 4 bases removed from V and 0 bases from J, the gap between germline ends came to 22 bases. Germline assignment: CDR1 SGHVS and CDR2 FQNEAQ. For the CDR3, the DNA is TGTGCCAGCAGCTCGAGATATAGCTTCGGGTATTCAGCCAAAAACATTCAGTACTTC. It specifies CASSSRYSFGYSAKNIQYF.

The J gene is TRBJ2-3, the V gene TRBV24-1; D is possibly TRBD2 (6 bases). Germline CDR1 reads KGHDR; CDR2 reads SFDVKD. The CDR3 is 15 residues long. V lost 5 bases to trimming and J lost 0 bases, with 11 bases between them. The CDR3 DNA follows: TGTGCCACCAGTGGGACGGGGGTGAGCACAGATACGCAGTATTTT. This sequence encodes CATSGTGVSTDTQYF.

The chain couples TRBV11-2 to TRBJ2-7; the D is unclear. The CDR3 spans 14 residues. V gave up 4 bases and J gave up 4 bases, with 14 bases separating them. The germline CDR1 and CDR2 sequences are SGHAT and FQNNGV. Here the CDR3 DNA reads TGTGCCAGCAGCTCCGGACCGATGACATACGAGCAGTACTTC. Translating it yields CASSSGPMTYEQYF.

This clonotype was found a few times. This chain joins TRBV5-1 and TRBJ2-5; TRBD2 is a possible D gene (7 bases). Germline CDR1 and CDR2: SGHRS and YFSETQ. The CDR3 has 17 residues. V was pared by 1 base and J by 4 bases, with 20 bases between. The CDR3, as DNA: TGCGCCAGCAGCTTGAGCCCTAGCGGACAGACTAGAGAGACCCAGTACTTC. Its translation is CASSLSPSGQTRETQYF.

Only a few counts were recorded for this clonotype. This chain connects TRBV6-5 to TRBJ1-1; no definite D call. Trimming cost V 6 bases and J 6 bases, with 14 bases left between them. CDR3 length: 13 residues. Germline lookup yields CDR1 MNHEY and CDR2 SVGAGI. The DNA of the CDR3 is TGTGCCAGCAGCCCCCCGGAAGGCTCTGAAGCTTTCTTT. It yields the protein CASSPPEGSEAFF.